This T cell receptor (beta chain) appears in the sequencing data of a study of T-cell memory formation after mild COVID-19. Turning to this clonotype: Its matching antigen is unknown.

TCRdb reprocessed the 5' RACE reads via MiXCR and lists one record per CDR3 protein. The sample comprises 350,000 to 400,000 distinct CDR3 sequences, under 25% of which are singletons, and around an eighth rests with the top ten. Study-wide points: Clones shrinking from day 15 to 85 showed even CD4/CD8 mixes; later expanders tilted CD4+. Clones that contracted clustered mainly in CM and EM if CD4+ and in EMRA if CD8+.

Trimming cost V 3 bases and J 0 bases; bases outside gene matches: 3. The CDR3 sequence is 16 residues long. CDR1 is SGHRS and CDR2 is YFSETQ in the germline V gene. The sample was PBMCs or a T cell subset sorted from them (not recorded which). V is TRBV5-1 and J is TRBJ2-6, with 7 nucleotides matching TRBD1. The sequence was obtained from an adult woman who had mild COVID-19 (a few samples of this study predate the infection). Cell type and time point are not known. DNA for the CDR3: TGCGCCAGCAGCTGGACAGGAAGCTCTGGGGCCAACGTCCTGACTTTC. Its translation is CASSWTGSSGANVLTF.